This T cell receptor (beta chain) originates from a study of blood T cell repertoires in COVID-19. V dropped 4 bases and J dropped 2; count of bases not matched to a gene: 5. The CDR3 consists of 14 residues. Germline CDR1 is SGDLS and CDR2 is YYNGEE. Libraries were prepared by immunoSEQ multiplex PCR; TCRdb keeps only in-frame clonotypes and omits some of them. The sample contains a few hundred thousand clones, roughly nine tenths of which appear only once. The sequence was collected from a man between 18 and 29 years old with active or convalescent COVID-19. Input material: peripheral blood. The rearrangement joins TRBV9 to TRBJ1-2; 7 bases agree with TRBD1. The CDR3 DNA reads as TGTGCCAGCAGCCCCTGGGACAGCAACTATGGCTACACCTTC. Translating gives CASSPWDSNYGYTF.